The source of this T cell receptor (beta chain) is a study of T-cell memory formation after mild COVID-19. The CDR3 has 14 residues. The V segment lost 6 bases and the J segment 2 bases; nucleotides outside the gene matches: 7. Germline CDR1 is SGHAT and CDR2 is FQNNGV. Study-wide results and caveats: Among clones peaking at day 37 in the second wave, SARS-CoV-2 specificity remained unconfirmed.

Concerning this clonotype itself: Its antigen is unknown.

TCRdb re-called the 5' RACE reads with MiXCR, one entry per CDR3 protein. The data hold more than 350,000 distinct CDR3 sequences, with approximately 21% observed a single time. This rearrangement joins TRBV11-2 to TRBJ2-7, with TRBD2 matching over 7 bases. This clonotype originated in an adult woman who had mild COVID-19 (a few samples of this study predate the infection). Cell type and time point are not known. Sequencing was performed on PBMCs or a T cell subset sorted from them (not recorded which). In DNA, the CDR3 is TGTGCCAGCAGATCAGCGGGGAAAGCCTACGAGCAGTACTTC. Translating gives CASRSAGKAYEQYF.